This TCR beta chain was profiled in a study of cytomegalovirus exposure and HLA in healthy donors. Points from the study as a whole: It was reported that the classifier diagnosed cytomegalovirus status with high specificity and sensitivity in both the original and validation cohorts. The study listed roughly 150 cytomegalovirus-associated TCR beta chains.

The length of the CDR3 is 15 residues. Looked up from germline, CDR1 is WNHNN and CDR2 is SYGVQD (reference sequence). Trimming took 5 bases from V and 3 from J; bases not matched to a gene: 3. Healthy bone marrow donors formed the donor group. In the case of this clone: Its matching antigen is unknown.

Both 60 Vbeta primers and 13 Jbeta primers went into the PCR. Measured with immunoSEQ multiplex PCR; TCRdb has only the in-frame clones, and not every one. The table includes over 75,000 clones, 80% to 90% detected once. The chain carries TRBV10-1 and TRBJ2-2; 10 bases agree with TRBD2. Specimen: PBMCs. This TCR came from a woman younger than 30 in good health and CMV-seropositive. The CDR3 sequence is CASSKGTSDTGELFF. CDR3 coding DNA: TGCGCCAGCAGTAAAGGGACTAGCGACACCGGGGAGCTGTTTTTT.